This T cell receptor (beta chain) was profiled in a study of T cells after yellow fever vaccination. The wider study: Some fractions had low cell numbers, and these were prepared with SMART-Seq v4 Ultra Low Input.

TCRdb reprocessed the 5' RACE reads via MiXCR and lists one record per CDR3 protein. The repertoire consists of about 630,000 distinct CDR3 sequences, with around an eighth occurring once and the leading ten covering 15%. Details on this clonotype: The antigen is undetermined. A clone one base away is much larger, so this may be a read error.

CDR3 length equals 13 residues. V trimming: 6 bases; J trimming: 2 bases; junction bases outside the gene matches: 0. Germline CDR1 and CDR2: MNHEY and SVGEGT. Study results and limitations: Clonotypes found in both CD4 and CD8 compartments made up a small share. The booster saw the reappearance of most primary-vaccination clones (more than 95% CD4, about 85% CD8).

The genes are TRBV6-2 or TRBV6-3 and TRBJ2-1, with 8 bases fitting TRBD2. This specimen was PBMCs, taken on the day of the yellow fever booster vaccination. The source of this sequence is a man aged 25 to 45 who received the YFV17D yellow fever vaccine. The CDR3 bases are TGTGCCAGCAGGACTAGCGCCTACAATGAGCAGTTCTTC. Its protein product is CASRTSAYNEQFF.